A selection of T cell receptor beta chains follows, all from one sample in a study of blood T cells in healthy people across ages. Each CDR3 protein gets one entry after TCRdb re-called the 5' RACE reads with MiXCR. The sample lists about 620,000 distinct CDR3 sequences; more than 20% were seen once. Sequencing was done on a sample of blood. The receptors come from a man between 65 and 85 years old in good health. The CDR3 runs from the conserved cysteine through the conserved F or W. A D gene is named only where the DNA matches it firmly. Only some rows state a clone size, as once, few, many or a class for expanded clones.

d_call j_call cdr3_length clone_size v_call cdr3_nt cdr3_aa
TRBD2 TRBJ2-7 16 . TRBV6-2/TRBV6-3 TGTGCCAGCAGTCCTGGGGAGGGAGGTCCTAACTACGAGCAGTACTTC CASSPGEGGPNYEQYF
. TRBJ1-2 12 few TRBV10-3 TGTGCCATCAGTGCGGACAATTACGGCTACACCTTC CAISADNYGYTF
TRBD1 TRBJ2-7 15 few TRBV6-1 TGTGCCAGCAGTGAGGGACAGATGTCCTCCTACGAGCAGTACTTC CASSEGQMSSYEQYF
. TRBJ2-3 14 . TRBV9 TGTACCAGCAGCGTAGACACAGCCACAGATACGCAGTATTTT CTSSVDTATDTQYF
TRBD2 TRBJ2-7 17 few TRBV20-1 TGCAGTGCCACGAACCTTGGAGGTACTAGCGGGATCCACGAGCAGTACTTC CSATNLGGTSGIHEQYF
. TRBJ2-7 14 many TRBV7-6 TGTGCCAGCAGCCTAGGCAGAGGCCCCTACGAGCAGTACTTC CASSLGRGPYEQYF
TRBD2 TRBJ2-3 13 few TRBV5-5 TGTGCCAGCAGCTTGCGGGGGGGAGATACGCAGTATTTT CASSLRGGDTQYF
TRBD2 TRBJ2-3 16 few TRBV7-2 TGTGCCAGCAGCTTAATTGGCGGGAGCCTGGCAGATACGCAGTATTTT CASSLIGGSLADTQYF
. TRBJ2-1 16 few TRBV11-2 TGTGCCAGCACCTCCCCGCAGGAGCGGGTACTGAATGAGCAGTTCTTC CASTSPQERVLNEQFF
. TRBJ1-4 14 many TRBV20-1 TGCAGTGCTAGAGCAGGAGGGCAGGGAATTAAACTGTTTTTT CSARAGGQGIKLFF
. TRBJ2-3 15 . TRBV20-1 TGCAGTGCTAGAGGCGGGCCCGCCATCACAGATACGCAGTATTTT CSARGGPAITDTQYF
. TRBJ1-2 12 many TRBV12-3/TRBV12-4 TGTGCCAGCAGTGGGACCAGGGATGGCTACACCTTC CASSGTRDGYTF
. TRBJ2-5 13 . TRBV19 TGTGCCAGTAGCGCGGAGTACCAAGAGACCCAGTACTTC CASSAEYQETQYF
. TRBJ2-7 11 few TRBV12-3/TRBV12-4 TGTGCCGGCAGTTTTGGAGACGAGCAGTACTTC CAGSFGDEQYF
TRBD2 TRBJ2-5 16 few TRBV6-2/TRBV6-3 TGTGCCAGCAGTCCACCTAGCGGGAGCCTTGGAGAGACCCAGTACTTC CASSPPSGSLGETQYF
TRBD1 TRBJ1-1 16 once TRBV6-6 TGTGCCAGCAGTACCGGACAGGTGCTTGAAGGCACTGAAGCTTTCTTT CASSTGQVLEGTEAFF
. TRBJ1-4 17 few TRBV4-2 TGTGCCAGCAGCCAATCGATGGGCGGGCCTGGGAATGAAAAACTGTTTTTT CASSQSMGGPGNEKLFF
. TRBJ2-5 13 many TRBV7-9 TGTGCCAGCAGCTTAATTCAGGCGGGGACCCAGTACTTC CASSLIQAGTQYF
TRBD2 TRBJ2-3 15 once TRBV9 TGTGCCAGCGGCCCGACTAGCGGGAGAGCGGATACGCAGTATTTT CASGPTSGRADTQYF
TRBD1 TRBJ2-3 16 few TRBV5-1 TGCGCCAGCAGCCCCGGACAGGCAACTAGCACAGATACGCAGTATTTT CASSPGQATSTDTQYF
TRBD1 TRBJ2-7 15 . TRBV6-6 TGTGCCAGCAGTAGTTCCGGGACAGGGAACTACGAGCAGTACTTC CASSSSGTGNYEQYF
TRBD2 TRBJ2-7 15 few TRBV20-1 TGCAGTGCCCCCGGGACTAGCGGGATCTCCTACGAGCAGTACTTC CSAPGTSGISYEQYF
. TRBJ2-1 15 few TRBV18 TGTGCCAGCTCACCACCGAGCCAGAAAGTAAATGAGCAGTTCTTC CASSPPSQKVNEQFF
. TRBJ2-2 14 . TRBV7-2 TGTGCCAGCAGCTTAGCGTCAGTCCCCGGGGAGCTGTTTTTT CASSLASVPGELFF
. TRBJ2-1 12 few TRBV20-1 TGCAGTGCTAGAGCTTTAGGCAATGAGCAGTTCTTC CSARALGNEQFF
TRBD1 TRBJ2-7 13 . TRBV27 TGTGCCAGCAGACCAGACAGGGCTTACGAGCAGTACTTC CASRPDRAYEQYF
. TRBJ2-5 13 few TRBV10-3 TGTGCCATCAGTGAGTCTACTAGAGAGACCCAGTACTTC CAISESTRETQYF
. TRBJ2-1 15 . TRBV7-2 TGTGCCAGCAGCTTGCTAGTCCAGGGGTACAATGAGCAGTTCTTC CASSLLVQGYNEQFF
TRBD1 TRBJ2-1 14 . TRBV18 TGTGCCAGCTCATACGGGACAGGGGTCAATGAGCAGTTCTTC CASSYGTGVNEQFF
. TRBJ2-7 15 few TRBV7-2 TGTGCCAGCAGCTTAGGCACAGGGTTCCGAGGGGAGCAGTACTTC CASSLGTGFRGEQYF
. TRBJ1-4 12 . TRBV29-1 TGCAGCGTTGAAGATCTCGTGGAGGGGCTGTTTTTT CSVEDLVEGLFF
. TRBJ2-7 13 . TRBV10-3 TGTGCCATCAGCCTCGGCCCCTTCTACGAGCAGTACTTC CAISLGPFYEQYF
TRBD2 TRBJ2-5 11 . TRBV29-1 TGCAGCGCAGCGGGGTCGGAGACCCAGTACTTC CSAAGSETQYF
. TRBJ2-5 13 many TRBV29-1 TGCAGCGCCCGACAGGCAGGGATAGAGACCCAGTACTTC CSARQAGIETQYF
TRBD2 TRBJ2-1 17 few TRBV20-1 TGCAGTGCCCGATCCCCTAGCGGGAGGGCATCCTACAATGAGCAGTTCTTC CSARSPSGRASYNEQFF